A single sample gave rise to the 20 T cell receptor beta chains below, sequenced in a study of Ad26.COV2.S vaccination and SARS-CoV-2 variants. Assay: immunoSEQ multiplex PCR; the TCRdb copy retains only in-frame clones and omits some. The sample consists of about half a million clones, about 88% of them appearing once. Treatment defined: around 19 received Ad26.COV2.S at low or high dose, single or two shots; about 5 received placebo; per-sample allocation not given. Samples analyzed were those drawn on day 63 after the first vaccine or placebo injection. The sample consisted of peripheral blood, taken in a trial of Ad26.COV2.S vaccine versus placebo. These TCRs come from a person between 18 and 59 years old who received the Ad26.COV2.S COVID-19 vaccine or a placebo.

V usage is TRBV5-8 and J usage is TRBJ2-4; no firm D call. Trimming cost V 2 bases and J 0 bases, with 9 bases left between them. This CDR3 has 15 amino acids. Germline V gene lookup returns CDR1 SGHTS and CDR2 YDEGEE. Written as DNA, the CDR3 is TGTGCCAGCAGCTTCTATAGCTTAGCCAAAAACATTCAGTACTTC. This codes for CASSFYSLAKNIQYF. The variable domain in full, with the rest retrieved from reference TRBV5-8 and TRBJ2-4, is EAGVTQSPTHLIKTRGQQATLRCSPISGHTSVYWYQQALGLGLQFLLWYDEGEERNRGNFPPRFSGRQFPNYSSELNVNALELEDSALYLCASSFYSLAKNIQYFGAGTRLSVL.

The genes are TRBV4-2 and TRBJ2-2; 9 bases are shared with TRBD1. Trimming removed 1 base from V and 1 base from J; junction bases left unmatched: 4. Per germline, CDR1 LGHNA and CDR2 YNFKEQ. This CDR3 is built from 17 residues. CDR3 coding DNA: TGTGCCAGCAGCCAAGGTACGGGACAGGGGAACACCGGGGAGCTGTTTTTT. This encodes CASSQGTGQGNTGELFF.

The CDR3 region is CASSLDGYEQYF. The CDR3 region has the DNA TGTGCCAGCAGCCTGGACGGGTACGAGCAGTACTTC. The gene calls are TRBV2 and TRBJ2-7; the D is unclear. Trimming cost V 6 bases and J 4 bases, with 10 bases left between them. CDR3 length: 12 residues. CDR1 is SNHLY, CDR2 FYNNEI, per germline.

This clone occurred a few times. The rearrangement links TRBV6-5 to TRBJ1-1; no clear D gene. V was clipped by 0 bases and J by 7 bases, with 9 bases between them. CDR1 is MNHEY and CDR2 is SVGAGI in the germline V gene. This CDR3 is 13 amino acids long. The CDR3 DNA reads as TGTGCCAGCAGTTACTCGTCCCAAAATGAAGCTTTCTTT. Encoded protein: CASSYSSQNEAFF.

The chain uses TRBV5-1 and TRBJ2-3; tentative D call: TRBD1 (6 bases). CDR1 and CDR2 (germline): SGHRS, YFSETQ. The CDR3 sequence is 15 residues long. V was cut by 0 bases and J by 0 bases, with 8 bases left in between. Written as DNA, the CDR3 is TGCGCCAGCAGCTTGGTAGGGGGAAGCACAGATACGCAGTATTTT. Its protein product is CASSLVGGSTDTQYF.

The chain is built from TRBV19 and TRBJ2-5; D is unclear. CDR1 is LNHDA and CDR2 is SQIVND in the germline V gene (reference sequence). Trimming took 7 bases from V and 7 from J, leaving 16 bases between them. The CDR3 sequence is 13 residues long. In nucleotides, the CDR3 is TGTGCCAGTACCGCAGACCGGTGGGCGACCCAGTACTTC. Protein product: CASTADRWATQYF.

The chain recombines TRBV7-2 with TRBJ1-1; TRBD1 is a possible D gene (6 bases). Trimming cost V 7 bases and J 3 bases, with 21 bases left between them. Germline loops: CDR1 SGHTA, CDR2 FQGNSA. The CDR3 totals 16 residues. In nucleotides, the CDR3 is TGTGCCAGCAACCTTCTCGGGGGCGGGTGGGACACTGAAGCTTTCTTT. This sequence encodes CASNLLGGGWDTEAFF.

CDR3 nucleotide sequence: TGTGCCAGCAGTCTTGGACTAGCGGGGGACAATGAGCAGTTCTTC. Translated, it gives CASSLGLAGDNEQFF. V is TRBV7-6 and J is TRBJ2-1; 13 bases line up with TRBD2. The CDR3 has 15 amino acids. Per the germline V gene, CDR1 is SGHVS and CDR2 is FNYEAQ. V shed 6 bases, J shed 5 bases, and the junction held 4 bases outside the gene matches.

The chain has TRBV9 and TRBJ2-3; tentatively, D is TRBD1 or TRBD2 (6 bases each). Trimming left V 0 bases short and J 2 bases short, with 16 bases between. Looked up from germline, CDR1 is SGDLS and CDR2 is YYNGEE. This CDR3 is built from 17 residues. CDR3 nucleotides: TGTGCCAGCAGCGTAGAGGCGGGACATAACCCCACAGATACGCAGTATTTT. This translates into CASSVEAGHNPTDTQYF.

The V gene is TRBV6-2 or TRBV6-3, the J gene TRBJ2-1, with D possibly matching TRBD2 (6 bases). Germline V gene sequence: CDR1 MNHEY, CDR2 SVGEGT. CDR3 length: 16 amino acids. Deletions cut 2 bases from V and 7 bases from J, with 18 bases between. The CDR3 loop is CASSYGRDYRGNEQFF. In DNA, the CDR3 is TGTGCCAGCAGTTACGGGCGGGATTACCGAGGGAATGAGCAGTTCTTC.

The rearrangement joins TRBV5-1 to TRBJ2-4; TRBD1 might be the D (6 bases). Trimming removed 0 bases from V and 15 bases from J, with 13 bases in between. In germline, CDR1 is SGHRS, CDR2 YFSETQ. The CDR3 runs 12 residues. The CDR3 loop reads CASSLDRVVWYF. For the CDR3, the DNA is TGCGCCAGCAGCTTGGACAGGGTCGTATGGTACTTC.

This clone was found once. The chain couples TRBV20-1 to TRBJ2-1; D unclear. The CDR3 contains 11 residues. Per the germline V gene, CDR1 is DFQATT and CDR2 is SNEGSKA (reference sequence). The CDR3 bases are TGCAGGCCTAAGGAGTTCAATGAGCAGTTCTTC. It specifies CRPKEFNEQFF.

This chain uses TRBV4-1 with TRBJ2-1, with 9 bases identical to TRBD1. Germline V gene lookup returns CDR1 MGHRA and CDR2 YSYEKL. The CDR3 covers 14 residues. V was clipped by 1 base and J by 7 bases; unmatched bases: 2. DNA of the CDR3: TGCGCCAGCAGCCAAGGGGACAGGGCTAATGAGCAGTTCTTC. Translated: CASSQGDRANEQFF.

This chain links TRBV4-1 with TRBJ1-3; D gene ambiguous. This CDR3 is 20 amino acids long. V lost 4 bases, J lost 0 bases, and 25 bases lay in between. CDR1 and CDR2 from the germline V gene are MGHRA and YSYEKL. Here the CDR3 DNA reads TGCGCCAGCAGCCTAATCCCGGGATTTTTAGGGCAGAACTCTGGAAACACCATATATTTT. It yields the protein CASSLIPGFLGQNSGNTIYF.

The chain links TRBV5-4 to TRBJ2-1; TRBD2 might be the D (5 bases). The CDR3 sequence is 15 residues long. CDR1 and CDR2 (germline): SGHNT, YYREEE (reference sequence). The germline V and J ends were trimmed by 0 bases and 4 bases, with 11 bases remaining between them. CDR3 amino acids: CASSLGGIGYNEQFF. The DNA of the CDR3 is TGTGCCAGCAGCTTGGGAGGGATCGGGTACAATGAGCAGTTCTTC.

The chain has TRBV9 and TRBJ2-1, with 8 bases fitting TRBD2. Germline lookup yields CDR1 SGDLS and CDR2 YYNGEE. Germline trimming cut 0 bases from V and 6 bases from J; bases unmatched to any gene: 8. The CDR3 length is 16 residues. CDR3 sequence reads: CASSVGFAGGFNEQFF. In DNA, the CDR3 is TGTGCCAGCAGCGTAGGGTTTGCGGGGGGCTTCAATGAGCAGTTCTTC.

The V call is TRBV24-1, the J call TRBJ1-2; D ambiguous. The CDR3 length is 14 residues. Trimming pared 3 bases from V and 9 bases from J, leaving 16 bases between. In germline, CDR1 is KGHDR, CDR2 SFDVKD. The CDR3 DNA sequence: TGTGCCACCAGTGATATACTGGACTCGCCTAGCTACACCTTC. Translation gives CATSDILDSPSYTF.

The chain combines TRBV6-5 with TRBJ2-7; D is uncertain. Germline-derived CDR1 and CDR2 are MNHEY and SVGAGI. Trimming removed 2 bases from V and 0 bases from J, with 5 bases in between. The CDR3 extends over 13 amino acids. CDR3 in amino acids: CASSYDNSYEQYF. The CDR3 DNA is TGTGCCAGCAGTTACGACAACTCCTACGAGCAGTACTTC.

This clone was seen once. This chain connects TRBV7-9 to TRBJ2-1; TRBD2 matches 10 bases. The CDR3 consists of 14 residues. The J segment lost 7 bases and the V segment lost 2 bases, leaving 2 bases of the junction unmatched. Germline-derived CDR1 and CDR2 are SEHNR and FQNEAQ (reference sequence). Written as DNA, the CDR3 is TGTGCCAGCAGCTTACTAGCGGGAGTGAATGAGCAGTTCTTC. Amino acids: CASSLLAGVNEQFF.

The genes are TRBV7-9 and TRBJ1-4; D is perhaps TRBD1 (6 bases). Trimming removed 2 bases at V and 0 bases at J, with 13 bases between. From germline, CDR1 is SEHNR and CDR2 FQNEAQ (reference sequence). The length of the CDR3 is 17 residues. The CDR3 DNA sequence: TGTGCCAGCAGCTTATCCAGGGGCGGCGCAACTAATGAAAAACTGTTTTTT. Amino acid sequence: CASSLSRGGATNEKLFF.